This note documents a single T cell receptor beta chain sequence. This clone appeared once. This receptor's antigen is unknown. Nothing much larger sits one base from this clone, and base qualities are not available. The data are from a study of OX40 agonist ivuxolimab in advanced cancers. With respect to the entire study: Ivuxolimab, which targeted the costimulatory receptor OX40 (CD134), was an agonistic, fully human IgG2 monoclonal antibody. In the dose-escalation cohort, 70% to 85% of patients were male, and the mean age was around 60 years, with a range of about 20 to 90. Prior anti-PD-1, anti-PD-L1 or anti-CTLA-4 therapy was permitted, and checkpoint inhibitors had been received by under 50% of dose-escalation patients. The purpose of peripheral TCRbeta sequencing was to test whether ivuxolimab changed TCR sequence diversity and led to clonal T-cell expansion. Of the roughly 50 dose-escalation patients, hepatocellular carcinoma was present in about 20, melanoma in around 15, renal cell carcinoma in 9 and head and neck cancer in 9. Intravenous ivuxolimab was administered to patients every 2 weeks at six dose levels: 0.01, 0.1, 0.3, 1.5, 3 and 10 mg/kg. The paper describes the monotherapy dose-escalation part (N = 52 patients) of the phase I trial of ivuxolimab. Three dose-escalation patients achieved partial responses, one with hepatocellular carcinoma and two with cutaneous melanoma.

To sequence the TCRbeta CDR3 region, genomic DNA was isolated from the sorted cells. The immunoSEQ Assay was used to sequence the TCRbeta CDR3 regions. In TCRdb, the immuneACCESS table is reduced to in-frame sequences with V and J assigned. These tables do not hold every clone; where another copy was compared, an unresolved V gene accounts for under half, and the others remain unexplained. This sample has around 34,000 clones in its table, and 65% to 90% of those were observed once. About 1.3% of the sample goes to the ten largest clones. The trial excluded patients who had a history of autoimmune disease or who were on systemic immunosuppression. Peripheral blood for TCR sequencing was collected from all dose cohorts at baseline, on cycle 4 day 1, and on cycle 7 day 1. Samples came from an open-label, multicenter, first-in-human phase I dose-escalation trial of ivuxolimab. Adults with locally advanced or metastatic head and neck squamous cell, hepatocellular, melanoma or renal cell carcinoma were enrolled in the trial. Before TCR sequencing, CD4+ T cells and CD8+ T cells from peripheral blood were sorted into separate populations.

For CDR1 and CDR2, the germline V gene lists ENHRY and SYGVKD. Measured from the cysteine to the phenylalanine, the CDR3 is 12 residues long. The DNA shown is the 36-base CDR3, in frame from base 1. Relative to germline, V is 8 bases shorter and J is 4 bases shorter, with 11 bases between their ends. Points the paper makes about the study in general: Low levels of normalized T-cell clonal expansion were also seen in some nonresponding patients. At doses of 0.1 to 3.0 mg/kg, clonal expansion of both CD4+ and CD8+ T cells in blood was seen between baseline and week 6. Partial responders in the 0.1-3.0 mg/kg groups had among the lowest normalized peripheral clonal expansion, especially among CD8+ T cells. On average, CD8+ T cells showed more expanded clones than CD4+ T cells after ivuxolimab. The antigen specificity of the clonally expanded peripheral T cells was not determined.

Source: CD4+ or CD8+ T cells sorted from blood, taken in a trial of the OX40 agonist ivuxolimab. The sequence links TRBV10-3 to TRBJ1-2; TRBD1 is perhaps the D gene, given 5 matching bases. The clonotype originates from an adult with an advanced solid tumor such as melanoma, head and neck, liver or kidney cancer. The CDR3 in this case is CAISGTSYGYTF. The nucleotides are TGTGCCATCTCGGGGACGTCCTATGGCTACACCTTC.